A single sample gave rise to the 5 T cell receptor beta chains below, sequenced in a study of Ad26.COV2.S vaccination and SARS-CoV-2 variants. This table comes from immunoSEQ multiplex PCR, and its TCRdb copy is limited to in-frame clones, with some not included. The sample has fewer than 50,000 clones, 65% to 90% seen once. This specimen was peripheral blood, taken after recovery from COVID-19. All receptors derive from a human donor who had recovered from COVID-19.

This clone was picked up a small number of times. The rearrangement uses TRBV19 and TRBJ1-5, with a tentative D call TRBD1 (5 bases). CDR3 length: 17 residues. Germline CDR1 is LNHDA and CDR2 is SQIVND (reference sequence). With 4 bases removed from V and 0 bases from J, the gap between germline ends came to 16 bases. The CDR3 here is CASSKARVRGSNQPQHF. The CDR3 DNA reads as TGTGCCAGTAGTAAGGCCAGGGTAAGAGGTAGCAATCAGCCCCAGCATTTT.

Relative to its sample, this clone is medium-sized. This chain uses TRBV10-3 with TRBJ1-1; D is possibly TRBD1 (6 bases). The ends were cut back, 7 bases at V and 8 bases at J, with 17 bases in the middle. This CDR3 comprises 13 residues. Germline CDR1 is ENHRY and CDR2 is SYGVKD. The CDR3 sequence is CAIMGYEGGEAFF. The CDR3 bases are TGTGCCATCATGGGTTATGAGGGGGGAGAAGCTTTCTTT.

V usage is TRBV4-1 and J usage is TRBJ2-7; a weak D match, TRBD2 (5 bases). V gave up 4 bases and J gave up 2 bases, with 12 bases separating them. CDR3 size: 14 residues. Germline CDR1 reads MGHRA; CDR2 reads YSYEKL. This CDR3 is CASSRAGLAYEQYF. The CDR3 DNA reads TGCGCCAGCAGCCGGGCGGGCCTAGCCTACGAGCAGTACTTC.

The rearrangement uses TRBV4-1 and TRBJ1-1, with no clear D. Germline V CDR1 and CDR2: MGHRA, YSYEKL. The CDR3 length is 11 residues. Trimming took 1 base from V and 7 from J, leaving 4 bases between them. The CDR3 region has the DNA TGCGCCAGCAGCCAAGGAGGTGAAGCTTTCTTT. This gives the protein CASSQGGEAFF.

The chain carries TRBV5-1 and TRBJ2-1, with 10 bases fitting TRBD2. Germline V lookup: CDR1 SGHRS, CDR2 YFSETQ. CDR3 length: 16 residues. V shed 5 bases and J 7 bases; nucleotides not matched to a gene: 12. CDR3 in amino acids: CASRQGLAGVGNEQFF. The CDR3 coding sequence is TGCGCCAGCAGGCAGGGTCTAGCGGGAGTCGGTAATGAGCAGTTCTTC. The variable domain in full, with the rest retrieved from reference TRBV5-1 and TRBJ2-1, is KAGVTQTPRYLIKTRGQQVTLSCSPISGHRSVSWYQQTPGQGLQFLFEYFSETQRNKGNFPGRFSGRQFSNSRSEMNVSTLELGDSALYLCASRQGLAGVGNEQFFGPGTRLTVL.